Detailed here is one T cell receptor beta chain. Use of 60 Vbeta and 13 Jbeta primers characterized the PCR. Assay used: immunoSEQ multiplex PCR; TCRdb lists only in-frame clones, some missing. Here the sample spans roughly 150,000 clones, approximately 84% being singletons. V was trimmed by 7 bases and J by 10 bases, leaving 10 bases between them. The length of the CDR3 is 11 residues. Germline assignment: CDR1 LNHDA and CDR2 SQIVND (reference sequence). The sample is drawn from a study of cytomegalovirus exposure and HLA in healthy donors. This clonotype originated in a young woman in good health and CMV-seronegative. Input material: PBMCs. V gene TRBV19 combines with J gene TRBJ1-4; D is perhaps TRBD1 (5 bases). CDR3 protein: CASTLQGKLFF. The CDR3 coding sequence is TGTGCCAGTACGCTTCAGGGAAAACTGTTTTTT.